The clone carrying this T cell receptor (beta chain) was picked up many times. Its antigen remains unidentified. Each cDNA molecule carried a unique molecular identifier. Via MiXCR, TCRdb re-called the 5' RACE reads, giving one row per CDR3 protein. There are tens of thousands of distinct CDR3 sequences in the sample; under 7% occur only once, and approximately 26% lies in the top ten. The data originate from a study of early T cells in non-severe SARS-CoV-2 infection. Study in general: Bulk RNA isolated from unsorted whole blood underwent sequencing; chains were not paired. Study results and limitations: There was a bias toward anti-spike CD8 responses in VDJdb matching, which missed private and CD4 specificities.

V was cut by 3 bases and J by 5 bases, with 10 bases left in between. CDR1 and CDR2 (germline): KGHSH, LQKENI. There are 13 residues in the CDR3. The specimen comprised whole blood, sampled at baseline. This receptor was taken from an adult who was a healthcare worker with PCR-confirmed SARS-CoV-2 infection or an uninfected control (not recorded which). V gene TRBV18 combines with J gene TRBJ1-1; D remains ambiguous. CDR3 DNA sequence: TGTGCCAGCTCACCGGGGTGGGGTACTGAAGCTTTCTTT. Amino acids: CASSPGWGTEAFF.